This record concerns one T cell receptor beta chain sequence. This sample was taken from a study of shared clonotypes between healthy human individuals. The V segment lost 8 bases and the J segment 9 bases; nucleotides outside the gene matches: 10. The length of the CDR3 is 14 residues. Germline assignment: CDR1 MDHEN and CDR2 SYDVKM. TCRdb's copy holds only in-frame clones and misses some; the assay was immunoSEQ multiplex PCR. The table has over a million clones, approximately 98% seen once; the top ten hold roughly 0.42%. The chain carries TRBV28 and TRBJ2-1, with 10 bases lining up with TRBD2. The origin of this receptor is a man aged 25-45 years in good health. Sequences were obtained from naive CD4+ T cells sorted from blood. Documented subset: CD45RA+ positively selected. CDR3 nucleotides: TGTGCCAGCCATGGATTAGCGGGAGGAGGTGAGCAGTTCTTC. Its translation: CASHGLAGGGEQFF.